This is a list of T cell receptor beta chains from one sample in a study of T cells in Graves' hyperthyroidism and ophthalmopathy. Each CDR3 protein is one row after TCRdb ran MiXCR on the multiplex PCR reads. The repertoire has approximately 590,000 distinct CDR3 sequences, around 14% of them found once; the top ten carry 6.5% to 8%. Sequencing input: blood. All receptors come from a woman in her thirties with Graves' hyperthyroidism. CDR3s include the opening cysteine and the closing phenylalanine or tryptophan. The D gene is left open where the match is weak. Clone size is stated in some rows and not others, as once, few, many or a class when expanded.

TRBJ2-1,NA,NA,TRBV7-9,CASSLEGVTYNEQFF,TGTGCCAGCAGCTTAGAGGGGGTGACCTACAATGAGCAGTTCTTC
TRBJ2-7,NA,NA,TRBV20-1,CSARDRRLGPYEQYF,TGCAGTGCTAGAGATCGGAGATTGGGGCCCTACGAGCAGTACTTC
TRBJ2-1,TRBD2,many,TRBV9,CASSVGTSGYNEQFF,TGTGCCAGCAGCGTAGGGACTAGCGGTTACAATGAGCAGTTCTTC
TRBJ2-3,TRBD1,NA,TRBV6-1,CASTGQGPDTQYF,TGTGCCAGCACGGGACAGGGGCCAGATACGCAGTATTTT
TRBJ2-7,NA,many,TRBV7-9,CASSLVGQQYF,TGTGCCAGCAGCTTAGTGGGGCAGCAGTACTTC
TRBJ1-1,TRBD1,NA,TRBV5-6,CASSSGQGLSEAFF,TGTGCCAGCAGCTCGGGACAGGGACTGTCTGAAGCTTTCTTT
TRBJ2-1,TRBD2,many,TRBV11-2,CASNGLAGVQFF,TGTGCCAGCAACGGACTAGCGGGAGTTCAGTTCTTC
TRBJ1-1,NA,many,TRBV29-1,CSVEPGAVNTEAFF,TGCAGCGTTGAGCCAGGGGCGGTGAACACTGAAGCTTTCTTT
TRBJ1-6,TRBD1,NA,TRBV2,CASSQPGQGWNSPLHF,TGTGCCAGCAGCCAACCGGGACAGGGGTGGAATTCACCCCTCCACTTT
TRBJ2-1,NA,many,TRBV5-5,CASSLVTNEQFF,TGTGCCAGCAGCTTGGTTACCAATGAGCAGTTCTTC
TRBJ1-1,NA,many,TRBV9,CASSVVRDAEAFF,TGTGCCAGCAGCGTAGTGAGGGACGCTGAAGCTTTCTTT
TRBJ2-1,NA,few,TRBV9,CASSDGDVADNEQFF,TGTGCCAGCAGCGATGGGGACGTCGCGGACAATGAGCAGTTCTTC
TRBJ1-2,NA,NA,TRBV19,CASSIRGRHYGYTF,TGTGCCAGTAGTATCCGGGGGCGTCACTATGGCTACACCTTC
TRBJ1-1,TRBD1,many,TRBV7-6,CASSPGTGSSRNTEAFF,TGTGCCAGCAGCCCCGGGACAGGGTCGTCTAGGAACACTGAAGCTTTCTTT
TRBJ1-5,TRBD1,NA,TRBV6-8,CASSLGQKNQPQHF,TGTGCCAGCAGTTTGGGACAGAAAAATCAGCCCCAGCATTTT
TRBJ2-2,TRBD2,few,TRBV12-3/TRBV12-4,CASSLVSGGGELFF,TGTGCCAGCAGTTTGGTTAGCGGGGGCGGGGAGCTGTTTTTT
TRBJ2-5,TRBD2,many,TRBV10-3,CASSSAAGEDQETQYF,TGTGCCTCATCATCGGCCGCGGGAGAGGACCAAGAGACCCAGTACTTC
TRBJ1-2,NA,many,TRBV6-5,CASSYTGAAGDGYTF,TGTGCCAGCAGTTACACGGGGGCAGCCGGGGATGGCTACACCTTC
TRBJ2-3,NA,NA,TRBV10-3,CAIRNGGLTQDTQYF,TGTGCCATCAGGAATGGGGGGCTCACGCAAGATACGCAGTATTTT
TRBJ2-5,TRBD2,many,TRBV30,CAWSVFGLAGGQETQYF,TGTGCCTGGAGTGTATTTGGGCTAGCGGGAGGCCAAGAGACCCAGTACTTC
TRBJ2-1,NA,NA,TRBV20-1,CSAWDLRLNEQFF,TGCAGTGCTTGGGACTTACGACTCAATGAGCAGTTCTTC
TRBJ2-7,NA,once,TRBV4-3,CASSLKIGDEQYF,TGCGCCAGCAGCCTCAAAATAGGAGACGAGCAGTACTTC
TRBJ2-5,NA,NA,TRBV18,CASSRQDIQETQYF,TGTGCCAGCTCAAGACAGGACATCCAAGAGACCCAGTACTTC
TRBJ2-3,NA,NA,TRBV28,CASSPVAGFGDTQYF,TGTGCCAGCAGCCCTGTGGCGGGTTTTGGAGATACGCAGTATTTT
TRBJ2-7,TRBD2,NA,TRBV9,CASSVVGMLAGPYNEQYF,TGTGCCAGCAGCGTAGTCGGTATGCTAGCGGGACCCTACAATGAGCAGTACTTC
TRBJ2-3,TRBD1,many,TRBV12-3/TRBV12-4,CASSSGTGTGDTQYF,TGTGCCAGCAGTTCCGGGACAGGGACGGGAGATACGCAGTATTTT
TRBJ2-7,TRBD2,many,TRBV5-1,CASSLPTSGRVNEQYF,TGCGCCAGCAGCCTCCCAACTAGCGGGAGGGTCAACGAGCAGTACTTC
TRBJ1-5,TRBD1,few,TRBV18,CASSPPGTGRQPQHF,TGTGCCAGCTCACCACCGGGGACAGGGCGTCAGCCCCAGCATTTT
TRBJ1-4,NA,many,TRBV3-1,CASSPPISESGEKLFF,TGTGCCAGCAGCCCACCCATCTCCGAATCTGGGGAAAAACTGTTTTTT
TRBJ1-1,NA,few,TRBV4-1,CASSHGQLEAFF,TGCGCCAGCAGCCATGGACAGCTTGAAGCTTTCTTT
TRBJ2-7,NA,few,TRBV5-1,CASSLGGINYEQYF,TGCGCCAGCAGCTTGGGAGGGATCAATTACGAGCAGTACTTC
TRBJ1-5,NA,many,TRBV7-8,CASSPRTVASNQPQHF,TGTGCCAGCAGCCCCCGGACAGTGGCTAGCAATCAGCCCCAGCATTTT
TRBJ2-7,TRBD2,few,TRBV20-1,CSARAPTSGSNYEQYF,TGCAGTGCTAGAGCGCCGACTAGCGGGAGTAACTACGAGCAGTACTTC
TRBJ2-1,NA,few,TRBV7-9,CASSAQSNSYNEQFF,TGTGCCAGCAGCGCACAAAGTAACTCCTACAATGAGCAGTTCTTC
TRBJ2-2,NA,few,TRBV7-3,CASSLNSGTTGELFF,TGTGCCAGCAGCTTAAATTCGGGGACCACCGGGGAGCTGTTTTTT
TRBJ2-1,TRBD1,many,TRBV27,CASSFGTGLNEQFF,TGTGCCAGCAGTTTCGGGACAGGGTTGAATGAGCAGTTCTTC
TRBJ2-3,NA,NA,TRBV6-1,CASGASGFSTDTQYF,TGTGCCAGCGGGGCGAGCGGCTTTAGCACAGATACGCAGTATTTT
TRBJ2-1,NA,few,TRBV27,CASSLNRAYNEQFF,TGTGCCAGCAGTTTAAACAGGGCCTACAATGAGCAGTTCTTC
TRBJ2-2,TRBD2,few,TRBV30,CAWSSGTSGRFSGELFF,TGTGCCTGGAGTTCCGGGACTAGCGGGAGGTTTTCCGGGGAGCTGTTTTTT
TRBJ2-7,TRBD2,few,TRBV4-1,CASSQSGRAYEQYF,TGCGCCAGCAGCCAAAGCGGGAGGGCCTACGAGCAGTACTTC
TRBJ1-1,TRBD1,many,TRBV18,CASSLRTGENTEAFF,TGTGCCAGCTCACTTCGGACAGGGGAGAACACTGAAGCTTTCTTT
TRBJ1-1,TRBD1,many,TRBV30,CAFLGTANTEAFF,TGTGCCTTCCTAGGGACAGCTAACACTGAAGCTTTCTTT